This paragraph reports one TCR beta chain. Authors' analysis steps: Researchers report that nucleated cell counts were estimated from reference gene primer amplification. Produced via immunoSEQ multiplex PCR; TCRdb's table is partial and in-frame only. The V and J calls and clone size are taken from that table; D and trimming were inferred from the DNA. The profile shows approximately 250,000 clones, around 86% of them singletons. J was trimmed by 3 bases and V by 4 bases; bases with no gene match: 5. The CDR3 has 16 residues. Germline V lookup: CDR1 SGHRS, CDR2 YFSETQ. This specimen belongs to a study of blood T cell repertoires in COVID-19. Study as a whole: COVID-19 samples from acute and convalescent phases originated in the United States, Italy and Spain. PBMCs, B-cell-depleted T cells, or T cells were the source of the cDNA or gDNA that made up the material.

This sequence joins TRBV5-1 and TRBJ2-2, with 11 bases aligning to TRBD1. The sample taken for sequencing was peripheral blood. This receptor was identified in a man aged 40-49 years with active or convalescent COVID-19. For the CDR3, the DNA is TGCGCCAGCAGCCCCGGACAGGGGGCAGACACCGGGGAGCTGTTTTTT. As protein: CASSPGQGADTGELFF.